This TCR beta chain appears in the sequencing data of a study of radiotherapy plus CTLA-4 blockade in lung cancer. Study-wide background: Objective responses were documented in about 18% of patients, with disease control in roughly 30%. General study results and limits: Interferon-beta, together with early blood T cell clone dynamics, reportedly best predicted response. Radiotherapy with ipilimumab was followed by blood expansion of tumor-derived clones.

Libraries were prepared by immunoSEQ multiplex PCR; TCRdb keeps only in-frame clonotypes and omits some of them. The table records 55,000 to 65,000 clones, over 70% of them present only once. A note on this clone: As yet, its antigen is unknown.

Those patients who had chemo-refractory metastatic non-small-cell lung cancer were given focal radiation along with CTLA-4 blockade through ipilimumab. From germline, CDR1 is SQVTM and CDR2 ANQGSEA. The CDR3 extends over 14 amino acids. V gave up 1 base and J gave up 2 bases, with 12 bases separating them. The chain recombines TRBV29-1 with TRBJ2-7; perhaps TRBD1 as D (5 bases). Source: peripheral blood, taken from a patient treated with radiotherapy plus ipilimumab. The source is a human donor with non-small cell lung cancer who had a partial response to radiotherapy plus ipilimumab. The CDR3 DNA follows: TGCAGCGTTGAAGGTGTGGGGCAAGCCTACGAGCAGTACTTC. It codes for CSVEGVGQAYEQYF.